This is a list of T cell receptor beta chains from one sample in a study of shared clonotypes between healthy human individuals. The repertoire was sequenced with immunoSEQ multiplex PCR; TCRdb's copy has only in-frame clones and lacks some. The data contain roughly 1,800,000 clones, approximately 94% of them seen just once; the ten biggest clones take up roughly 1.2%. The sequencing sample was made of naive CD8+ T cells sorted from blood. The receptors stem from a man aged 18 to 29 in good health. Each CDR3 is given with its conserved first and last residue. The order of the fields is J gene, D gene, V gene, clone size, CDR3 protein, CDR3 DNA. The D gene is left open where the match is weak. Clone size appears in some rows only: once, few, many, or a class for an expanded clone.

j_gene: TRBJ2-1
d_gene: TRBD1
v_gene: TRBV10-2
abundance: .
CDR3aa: CACRQGASYNEQFF
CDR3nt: TGCGCCTGCCGGCAGGGGGCGTCCTACAATGAGCAGTTCTTC

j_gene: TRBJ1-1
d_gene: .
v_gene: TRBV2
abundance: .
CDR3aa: CASSETFGQARNTEAFF
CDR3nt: TGTGCCAGCAGTGAAACGTTCGGGCAGGCCAGGAACACTGAAGCTTTCTTT

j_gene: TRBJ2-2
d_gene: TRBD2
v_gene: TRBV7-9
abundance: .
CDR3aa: CASSSDGDGDYHGELFF
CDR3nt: TGTGCCAGCAGCTCAGACGGAGACGGGGACTATCACGGGGAGCTGTTTTTT

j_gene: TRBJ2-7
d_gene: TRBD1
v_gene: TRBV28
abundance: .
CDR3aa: CASSVQGSAYEQYF
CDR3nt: TGTGCCAGCAGTGTACAGGGGTCGGCCTACGAGCAGTACTTC

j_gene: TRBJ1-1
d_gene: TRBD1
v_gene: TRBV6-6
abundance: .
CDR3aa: CASSYSDRANTEAFF
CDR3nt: TGTGCCAGCAGTTATTCGGACAGGGCGAACACTGAAGCTTTCTTT

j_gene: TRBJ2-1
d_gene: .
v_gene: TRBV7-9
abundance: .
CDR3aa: CASSLGGRPNEQFF
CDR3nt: TGTGCCAGCAGCTTAGGCGGCAGGCCCAATGAGCAGTTCTTC

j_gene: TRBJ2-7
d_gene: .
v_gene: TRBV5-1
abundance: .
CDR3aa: CASSDWAGGTYEQYF
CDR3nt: TGCGCCAGCAGTGATTGGGCAGGAGGGACCTACGAGCAGTACTTC

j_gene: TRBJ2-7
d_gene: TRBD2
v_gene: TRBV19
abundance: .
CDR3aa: CASSTGTSGRAYEQYF
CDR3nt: TGTGCCAGTAGTACCGGGACTAGCGGGAGGGCCTACGAGCAGTACTTC

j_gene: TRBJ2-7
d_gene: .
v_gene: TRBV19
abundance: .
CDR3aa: CASSSPWSSYEQYF
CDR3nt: TGTGCCAGTAGTTCCCCTTGGAGCTCCTACGAGCAGTACTTC

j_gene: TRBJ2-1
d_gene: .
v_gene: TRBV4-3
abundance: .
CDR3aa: CASSQDLVGASYNEQFF
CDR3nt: TGCGCCAGCAGCCAAGATCTAGTGGGAGCTTCCTACAATGAGCAGTTCTTC

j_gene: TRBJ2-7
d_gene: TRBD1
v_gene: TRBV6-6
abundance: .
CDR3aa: CASSSLAGGSYEQYF
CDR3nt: TGTGCCAGCAGCTCTCTGGCAGGGGGCTCCTACGAGCAGTACTTC

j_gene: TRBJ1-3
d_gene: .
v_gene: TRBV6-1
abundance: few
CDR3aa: CASSAGSSGNTIYF
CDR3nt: TGTGCCAGCAGTGCTGGGAGCTCTGGAAACACCATATATTTT

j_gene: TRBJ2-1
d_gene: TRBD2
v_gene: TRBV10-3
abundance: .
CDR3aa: CAISEKAGVYNEQFF
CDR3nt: TGTGCCATCAGTGAGAAAGCGGGGGTCTACAATGAGCAGTTCTTC

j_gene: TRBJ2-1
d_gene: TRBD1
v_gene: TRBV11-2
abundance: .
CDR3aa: CASSGTGEVNEQFF
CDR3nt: TGTGCCAGCAGCGGGACAGGGGAGGTGAATGAGCAGTTCTTC

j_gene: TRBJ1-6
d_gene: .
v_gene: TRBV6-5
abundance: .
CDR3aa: CASTLTLNLNSPLHF
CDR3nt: TGTGCCAGCACCCTCACCTTGAACCTGAATTCACCCCTCCACTTT

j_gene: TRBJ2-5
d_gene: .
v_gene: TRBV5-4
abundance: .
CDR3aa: CASSSREPEALRETQYF
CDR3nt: TGTGCCAGCAGCTCCCGGGAACCAGAGGCCCTCCGGGAGACCCAGTACTTC

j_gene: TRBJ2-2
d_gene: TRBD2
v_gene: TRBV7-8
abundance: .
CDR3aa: CASSWGLAGNTGELFF
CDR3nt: TGTGCCAGCAGCTGGGGACTAGCGGGGAACACCGGGGAGCTGTTTTTT

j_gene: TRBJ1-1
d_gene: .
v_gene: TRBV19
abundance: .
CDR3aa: CASRVVGGTEAFF
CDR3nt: TGTGCCAGTAGAGTCGTTGGAGGCACTGAAGCTTTCTTT

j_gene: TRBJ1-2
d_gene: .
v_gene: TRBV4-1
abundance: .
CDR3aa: CASSLRDGLGYTF
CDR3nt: TGCGCCAGCAGCCTCAGGGACGGTCTGGGCTACACCTTC

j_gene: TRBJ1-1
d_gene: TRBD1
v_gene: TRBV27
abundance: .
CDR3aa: CASRTGYTEAFF
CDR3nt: TGTGCCAGCAGGACAGGGTACACTGAAGCTTTCTTT

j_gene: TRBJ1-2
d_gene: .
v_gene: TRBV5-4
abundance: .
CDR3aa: CASNPEGGYGYTF
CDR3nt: TGTGCCAGCAATCCTGAGGGAGGCTATGGCTACACCTTC

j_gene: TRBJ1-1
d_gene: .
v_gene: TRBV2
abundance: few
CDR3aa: CASSEAFF
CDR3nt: TGTGCCAGCAGTGAGGCTTTCTTT

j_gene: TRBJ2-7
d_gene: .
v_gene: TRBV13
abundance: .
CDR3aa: CASSLTDSYEQYF
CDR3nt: TGTGCCAGCAGCTTAACGGACTCCTACGAGCAGTACTTC

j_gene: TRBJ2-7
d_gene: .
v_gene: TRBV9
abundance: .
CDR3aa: CASSVAGGGLEQYF
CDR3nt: TGTGCCAGCAGCGTAGCCGGGGGCGGCTTGGAGCAGTACTTC

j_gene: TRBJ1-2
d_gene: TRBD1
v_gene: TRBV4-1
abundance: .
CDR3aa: CASSQDKGQGYGYTF
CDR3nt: TGCGCCAGCAGCCAAGATAAAGGACAGGGCTATGGCTACACCTTC

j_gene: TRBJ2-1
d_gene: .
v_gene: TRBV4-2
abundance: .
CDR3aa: CASSQAESSYNEQFF
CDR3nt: TGTGCCAGCAGCCAAGCGGAAAGTTCCTACAATGAGCAGTTCTTC

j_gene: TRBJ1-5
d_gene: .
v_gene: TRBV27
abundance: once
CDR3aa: CASSPSRGESNQPQHF
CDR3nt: TGTGCCAGCAGTCCCTCGCGGGGTGAGAGCAATCAGCCCCAGCATTTT

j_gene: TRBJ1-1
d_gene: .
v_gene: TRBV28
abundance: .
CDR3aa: CASSVRGSTEAFF
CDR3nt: TGTGCCAGCTCCGTAAGGGGGAGCACTGAAGCTTTCTTT

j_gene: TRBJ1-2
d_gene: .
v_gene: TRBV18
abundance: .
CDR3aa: CASSPGEDYGYTF
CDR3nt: TGTGCCAGCTCGCCAGGAGAGGACTATGGCTACACCTTC

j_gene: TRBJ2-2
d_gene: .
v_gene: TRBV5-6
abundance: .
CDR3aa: CASSPVSPGELFF
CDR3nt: TGTGCCAGCAGCCCGGTGAGCCCCGGGGAGCTGTTTTTT

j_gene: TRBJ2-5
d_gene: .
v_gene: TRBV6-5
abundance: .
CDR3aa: CASSYETTGMRETQYF
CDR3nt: TGTGCCAGCAGTTACGAAACTACTGGTATGAGGGAGACCCAGTACTTC